A selection of T cell receptor beta chains follows, all from one sample in a study of blood T cell repertoires in COVID-19. The assay was immunoSEQ multiplex PCR, and TCRdb's table has in-frame clones only and misses some. The repertoire holds around 280,000 clones, roughly 87% seen once, with 2% to 2.5% in the top ten. Sequencing was done on a sample of peripheral blood. All receptors come from a woman aged 50 to 65 who had recovered from COVID-19. The CDR3 runs from the conserved cysteine through the conserved F or W. Each record gives: V gene, D gene, clone size, J gene, CDR3 protein, CDR3 DNA. The D gene is left open where the match is weak. The listing skips clone size in some rows; elsewhere it reads once, few, many or a size class.

v_gene: TRBV9; d_gene: TRBD1; abundance: NA; j_gene: TRBJ1-2; CDR3aa: CASSVGDSSYGYTF; CDR3nt: TGTGCCAGCAGCGTAGGGGACAGCTCCTATGGCTACACCTTC
v_gene: TRBV11-2; d_gene: TRBD1; abundance: NA; j_gene: TRBJ2-3; CDR3aa: CASSPRQGITDTQYF; CDR3nt: TGTGCCAGCAGCCCCCGACAGGGAATCACAGATACGCAGTATTTT
v_gene: TRBV4-2; d_gene: TRBD1; abundance: once; j_gene: TRBJ1-2; CDR3aa: CASSQADRGGHGYTF; CDR3nt: TGTGCCAGCAGCCAAGCAGACAGGGGGGGACATGGCTACACCTTC
v_gene: TRBV28; d_gene: TRBD2; abundance: NA; j_gene: TRBJ2-3; CDR3aa: CASSFGSGSTDTQYF; CDR3nt: TGTGCCAGCAGTTTCGGTAGCGGGAGCACAGATACGCAGTATTTT
v_gene: TRBV5-7; d_gene: TRBD2; abundance: NA; j_gene: TRBJ2-7; CDR3aa: CASSLKLAEGSYEQYF; CDR3nt: TGTGCCAGCAGCTTGAAACTAGCGGAGGGTTCCTACGAGCAGTACTTC
v_gene: TRBV6-6; d_gene: NA; abundance: NA; j_gene: TRBJ1-1; CDR3aa: CASSYKGEYTEAFF; CDR3nt: TGTGCCAGCAGTTACAAGGGAGAGTACACTGAAGCTTTCTTT
v_gene: TRBV18; d_gene: TRBD2; abundance: NA; j_gene: TRBJ2-7; CDR3aa: CASSPPRGLASGAYEQYF; CDR3nt: TGTGCCAGCTCACCACCGCGGGGACTAGCATCGGGGGCCTACGAGCAGTACTTC
v_gene: TRBV14; d_gene: NA; abundance: NA; j_gene: TRBJ2-1; CDR3aa: CASSSRLEFRDEQFF; CDR3nt: TGTGCCAGCAGCTCCCGACTAGAGTTCAGGGATGAGCAGTTCTTC
v_gene: TRBV7-9; d_gene: NA; abundance: NA; j_gene: TRBJ1-1; CDR3aa: CASTSQGPTEAFF; CDR3nt: TGTGCCAGCACCTCACAGGGTCCCACTGAAGCTTTCTTT
v_gene: TRBV4-1; d_gene: TRBD1; abundance: NA; j_gene: TRBJ1-2; CDR3aa: CASSLAPGQIQNYGYTF; CDR3nt: TGCGCCAGCAGCCTAGCCCCGGGACAGATTCAAAACTATGGCTACACCTTC
v_gene: TRBV11-2; d_gene: TRBD2; abundance: NA; j_gene: TRBJ2-7; CDR3aa: CASQKNGLAAISYEQYF; CDR3nt: TGTGCCAGCCAAAAAAATGGACTAGCGGCAATCTCCTACGAGCAGTACTTC
v_gene: TRBV7-2; d_gene: NA; abundance: NA; j_gene: TRBJ1-2; CDR3aa: CASSSQGYDYGYTF; CDR3nt: TGTGCCAGCAGCTCACAGGGATATGACTATGGCTACACCTTC
v_gene: TRBV4-1; d_gene: NA; abundance: NA; j_gene: TRBJ1-1; CDR3aa: CASSMRELLNTEAFF; CDR3nt: TGCGCCAGCAGCATGAGGGAATTGTTGAACACTGAAGCTTTCTTT
v_gene: TRBV7-7; d_gene: TRBD1; abundance: NA; j_gene: TRBJ2-2; CDR3aa: CASSLRTGAPPTPGELFF; CDR3nt: TGTGCTAGCAGCTTGCGGACAGGGGCCCCCCCGACCCCCGGGGAGCTGTTTTTT
v_gene: TRBV12-3/TRBV12-4; d_gene: NA; abundance: NA; j_gene: TRBJ1-2; CDR3aa: CASSLGRLQGYTF; CDR3nt: TGTGCCAGCAGTTTAGGTCGACTCCAGGGTTACACCTTC
v_gene: TRBV2; d_gene: TRBD2; abundance: NA; j_gene: TRBJ2-7; CDR3aa: CASSPNRGSGPSYEQYF; CDR3nt: TGTGCCAGCAGTCCCAACCGGGGTAGCGGGCCCTCCTACGAGCAGTACTTC